This paragraph reports one T cell receptor (beta chain). The data were obtained in a study of T cell clones after liver transplantation. Overall study context: Subjects received no induction therapy and standard immunosuppression until randomization at 12-24 months post-transplant.

Produced via immunoSEQ multiplex PCR; TCRdb's table is partial and in-frame only. The data contain 12,000 to 15,000 clones, 80% to 95% of them singletons. Material: CD8+ T cells from blood, obtained before liver transplant. This clonotype was obtained from a human donor who received a liver transplant.

The CDR3 reads CAVHREGFGNTIYF. The CDR3 DNA is TGTGCCGTACACCGAGAAGGCTTTGGAAACACCATATATTTT. The rearrangement uses TRBV6-6 and TRBJ1-3; no clear D. CDR1 is MNHNY and CDR2 is SVGAGI in the germline V gene (reference sequence). The CDR3 contains 14 residues. Trimming left V 11 bases short and J 3 bases short, with 17 bases between.